The TCR beta chain under discussion was sequenced for a study of Tregs in tolerant kidney transplant recipients. As regards this clone: The antigen is unknown.

V lost 3 bases, J lost 3 bases, and 5 bases stayed unmatched. The CDR3 is 15 amino acids. Germline-derived CDR1 and CDR2 are SGHRS and YFSETQ. Repertoires were generated with immunoSEQ multiplex PCR, while TCRdb's copy carries only in-frame clones and drops some. Of over 50,000 clones detected, approximately 82% appear once; the ten largest clones hold approximately 4.7%. Study findings and constraints: Few patients were studied, so findings need validation in larger groups. This study did not directly address biological reproducibility.

Sample: CD4+ T cells from blood. This sequence joins TRBV5-1 and TRBJ1-4; 7 bases fit TRBD1. The sequence came from a human donor in good health. DNA of the CDR3: TGCGCCAGCAGCTCAACAGGGGTTGCTAATGAAAAACTGTTTTTT. Translating it yields CASSSTGVANEKLFF. The whole variable domain, filled in from reference TRBV5-1 and TRBJ1-4, reads KAGVTQTPRYLIKTRGQQVTLSCSPISGHRSVSWYQQTPGQGLQFLFEYFSETQRNKGNFPGRFSGRQFSNSRSEMNVSTLELGDSALYLCASSSTGVANEKLFFGSGTQLSVL.